These T cell receptor beta chains were read from a single sample in a study of cytomegalovirus exposure and HLA in healthy donors. The table came from immunoSEQ multiplex PCR; TCRdb's copy has only in-frame clones and leaves some out. The data show over 150,000 clones, roughly 80% seen once. The material sequenced was PBMCs. Receptor source: a man aged 50-59 years in good health and CMV-seropositive. Both conserved end residues are part of each CDR3. D genes are given only for firm matches. A row's size may be missing; if present it is once, few, many or a size class.

>TRBJ1-2|NA|NA|TRBV4-3
TGCGCCAGCGGCCAAGGGACACTTAACTATGGCTACACCTTC
CASGQGTLNYGYTF
>TRBJ2-7|NA|NA|TRBV11-2
TGTGCCAGCAGCTTAGGGGGCAGGGGAGCCTACGAGCAGTACTTC
CASSLGGRGAYEQYF
>TRBJ2-5|NA|NA|TRBV27
TGTGCCAGCAGTGGGGACACCCTCCCGGTGGAGACCCAGTACTTC
CASSGDTLPVETQYF
>TRBJ1-1|few|NA|TRBV11-2
TGTGCCAGCAGCTTTCAGGGGAACACTGAAGCTTTCTTT
CASSFQGNTEAFF
>TRBJ1-1|NA|NA|TRBV11-3
TGTGCCAGCAGATCCCGACAGGATGGATCGAACACTGAAGCTTTCTTT
CASRSRQDGSNTEAFF
>TRBJ1-4|few|NA|TRBV5-4
TGTGCCAGCAGCACCTACAGGGAAGAGAATGAAAAACTGTTTTTT
CASSTYREENEKLFF
>TRBJ1-3|NA|TRBD1|TRBV11-2
TGTGCCAGCAGCTTCGGGACAGGGTCTGGAAACACCATATATTTT
CASSFGTGSGNTIYF
>TRBJ2-7|NA|TRBD1|TRBV15
TGTGCCACCAGCAGAGCTCCAGGGGGCACTAATTCGGGCGAGCAGTACTTC
CATSRAPGGTNSGEQYF
>TRBJ1-1|NA|NA|TRBV4-3
TGCGCCAGCAGCCAAGAAAGGTGGGGCCTGGGCACTGAAGCTTTCTTT
CASSQERWGLGTEAFF
>TRBJ1-2|few|NA|TRBV7-6
TGTGCCAGCAGGGCTGGCGGGACGGCTGGCTACACCTTC
CASRAGGTAGYTF
>TRBJ2-1|NA|NA|TRBV6-1
TGTGCCAGCAGTCTGCGACTAAGCTCCTACAATGAGCAGTTCTTC
CASSLRLSSYNEQFF
>TRBJ1-5|few|NA|TRBV5-4
TGTGCCAGCAGTGAGGGGGTGGATCAGCCCCAGCATTTT
CASSEGVDQPQHF
>TRBJ2-1|NA|NA|TRBV9
TGTGCCAGCAGCGCTAGTAATGAGCAGTTCTTC
CASSASNEQFF
>TRBJ1-2|NA|TRBD1|TRBV25-1
TGTGCCAGCAGTGATGGGACAGGCACTTACTATGGCTACACCTTC
CASSDGTGTYYGYTF
>TRBJ2-7|NA|NA|TRBV5-1
TGCGCCAGCAGCAGAGTTTCCTACGAGCAGTACTTC
CASSRVSYEQYF
>TRBJ2-5|NA|NA|TRBV7-3
TGTGCCAGCTCAGCGGGTTCAGCCTTGACCCAGTACTTC
CASSAGSALTQYF
>TRBJ1-1|NA|TRBD1|TRBV9
TGTGCCAGCAGCGGCCCGGGACAGGGATTAGCTTTCTTT
CASSGPGQGLAFF
>TRBJ2-7|NA|NA|TRBV4-2
TGTGCCAGCAGCCAAGATTGGGGAGCGGCTCCCTACGAGCAGTACTTC
CASSQDWGAAPYEQYF
>TRBJ2-3|NA|TRBD2|TRBV6-4
TGTGCCAGCCCGGGGACTAGCAACGATACGCAGTATTTT
CASPGTSNDTQYF
>TRBJ2-7|NA|NA|TRBV7-2
TGTGCCAGCAGGCCAATCGGGAAAGCTTTCGAGCAGTACTTC
CASRPIGKAFEQYF
>TRBJ2-3|NA|TRBD2|TRBV27
TGTGCCAGCACGGTGGCTAGCGGGGGCATAAGCACAGATACGCAGTATTTT
CASTVASGGISTDTQYF
>TRBJ2-5|NA|TRBD2|TRBV5-1
TGCGCCAGCAGCCGGCGACTAGCGGGCCAAGAGACCCAGTACTTC
CASSRRLAGQETQYF
>TRBJ1-2|NA|TRBD1|TRBV7-9
TGTGCCAGCAGCCAATCCAGGGGGCTTTCATCATATGGCTACACCTTC
CASSQSRGLSSYGYTF
>TRBJ2-5|NA|NA|TRBV6-1
TGTGCCAGCAGTGAAGCAACAGGGCAAATCCAAGAGACCCAGTACTTC
CASSEATGQIQETQYF
>TRBJ1-5|NA|NA|TRBV5-6
TGTGCCAGCAGCCGGAGGCAGAATAGCAATCAGCCCCAGCATTTT
CASSRRQNSNQPQHF
>TRBJ2-7|NA|TRBD1|TRBV6-1
TGTGCCAGCAGTGAATTGGGACAGGGAGGCTGGGAGCAGTACTTC
CASSELGQGGWEQYF
>TRBJ1-2|NA|NA|TRBV6-1
TGTGCCAGCAGTCGGGCTAACTATGGCTACACCTTC
CASSRANYGYTF